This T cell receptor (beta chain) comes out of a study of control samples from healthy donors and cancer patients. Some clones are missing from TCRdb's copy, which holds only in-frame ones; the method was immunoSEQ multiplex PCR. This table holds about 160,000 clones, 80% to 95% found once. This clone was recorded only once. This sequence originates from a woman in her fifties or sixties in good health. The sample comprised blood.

In DNA, the CDR3 is TGTGCCAGCAGCCCTACAACGGGGGCTGGCATGAACACTGAAGCTTTCTTT. It translates to CASSPTTGAGMNTEAFF. The chain recombines TRBV7-2 with TRBJ1-1; TRBD1 might be the D (6 bases). CDR3 length equals 17 residues. Looked up from germline, CDR1 is SGHTA and CDR2 is FQGNSA. The ends were cut back, 5 bases at V and 0 bases at J, with 19 bases in the middle.